A single sample is the source of the 13 T cell receptor beta chains below, sequenced in a study of T cell responses to AZD1222 COVID-19 vaccine. Using immunoSEQ multiplex PCR, the repertoire was profiled, and TCRdb retains in-frame clones only, with some absent. The sample carries 150,000 to 160,000 clones, about 86% recorded once. The input for sequencing was peripheral blood, taken on day 0 of MenACWY control vaccination. Source of these receptors: an adult in good health.

V usage is TRBV30 and J usage is TRBJ1-1; 9 bases are shared with TRBD1. V was clipped by 1 base and J by 2 bases; unmatched bases: 2. Per the germline V gene, CDR1 is GTSNPN and CDR2 is SVGIG (reference sequence). The CDR3 runs 14 residues. The CDR3, as DNA: TGTGCCTGGAGTGGGGACAGGGTAAACACTGAAGCTTTCTTT. Its translation is CAWSGDRVNTEAFF.

This chain uses TRBV5-1 with TRBJ2-2; TRBD1 or TRBD2 may be the D gene (6 bases each). The germline CDR1 and CDR2 sequences are SGHRS and YFSETQ. This CDR3 has 15 amino acids. V was shortened by 1 base and J by 0 bases, with 7 bases between the two germline ends. The CDR3 DNA reads as TGCGCCAGCAGCTTGAGGGGGGCGAACACCGGGGAGCTGTTTTTT. It specifies CASSLRGANTGELFF.

The V and J genes are TRBV5-5 and TRBJ2-1; D ambiguous. The CDR3 extends over 13 amino acids. Trimming shortened V by 4 bases and J by 10 bases, and 15 bases separated the two germline ends. The germline gives CDR1 SGHKS, CDR2 YYEKEE (reference sequence). The CDR3, as DNA: TGTGCCAGCAGCCCGACCATTGGTACAGAGCAGTTCTTC. Amino acid sequence: CASSPTIGTEQFF.

V usage is TRBV19 and J usage is TRBJ2-5, with D maybe TRBD1 (5 bases). CDR1 LNHDA and CDR2 SQIVND come from the germline V gene (reference sequence). Trimming took 1 base from V and 0 from J, leaving 12 bases between them. This CDR3 has 16 residues. The CDR3 reads CASSIGGLGDQETQYF. The DNA for the CDR3 is TGTGCCAGTAGTATAGGGGGATTAGGGGACCAAGAGACCCAGTACTTC.

This sequence joins TRBV18 and TRBJ2-1, with D perhaps matching TRBD2 (6 bases). With 2 bases removed from V and 2 bases from J, the gap between germline ends came to 13 bases. Germline CDR1 is KGHSH and CDR2 is LQKENI. CDR3 length: 16 residues. In nucleotides, the CDR3 is TGTGCCAGCTCACCATCCAGTAGCGGAGCCTACAATGAGCAGTTCTTC. As protein: CASSPSSSGAYNEQFF.

The V call is TRBV6-6, the J call TRBJ2-7; D is unresolved. CDR3 size: 14 residues. From germline, CDR1 is MNHNY and CDR2 SVGAGI (reference sequence). The germline V and J ends were trimmed by 3 bases and 0 bases, with 9 bases remaining between them. The CDR3 reads CASSYYPGSYEQYV. The DNA of the CDR3 is TGTGCCAGCAGTTATTATCCGGGCTCCTACGAGCAGTACGTC.

The CDR3 DNA sequence: TGTGCCAGCAGCCTCCCCAGGGGACAGAGTCATTCACCCCTCCACTTT. It encodes CASSLPRGQSHSPLHF. V and J are TRBV3-1 (or the pseudogene TRBV3-2) and TRBJ1-6, with 7 positions matching TRBD1. Per germline, CDR1 LGHDT and CDR2 YNNKEL (reference sequence). CDR3 length: 16 amino acids. With 4 bases clipped from V and 8 bases from J, the junction kept 11 bases outside the gene matches.

The V and J genes are TRBV11-3 and TRBJ2-3; a possible D gene is TRBD2 (5 bases). The CDR3 covers 15 residues. CDR1 is SGHNT and CDR2 is YENEEA in the germline V gene. V lost 3 bases and J 5 bases, leaving 15 bases between the germline ends. In DNA, the CDR3 is TGTGCCAGCAGCTTTACGGGAAATCCAGGAGATACGCAGTATTTT. Its protein is CASSFTGNPGDTQYF.

The rearrangement joins TRBV20-1 to TRBJ2-7; D unclear. The CDR3 has 14 residues. Trimming stripped 3 bases from V and 4 bases from J, with 16 bases between. Germline values: CDR1 DFQATT, CDR2 SNEGSKA (reference sequence). The CDR3 DNA follows: TGCAGTGCTAGTGTTGGTTCTTACCTATACGAGCAGTACTTC. Translation: CSASVGSYLYEQYF.

This chain links TRBV12-1 with TRBJ2-2; TRBD2 is the table's D call, not checked against the DNA. TRBV12-1 is annotated as a pseudogene. There are 16 residues in the CDR3. CDR3 sequence reads: CASSFYGREDTGELFF. The DNA for the CDR3 is TGTGCCAGCAGCTTTTATGGTAGGGAGGACACCGGGGAGCTGTTTTTT.

The V gene is TRBV12-5, the J gene TRBJ2-1; the D is unclear. The V gene's germline CDR1 is LGHNT and CDR2 FRNRAP. The V end lost 0 bases, the J end lost 8 bases, and 14 bases lay between the germline ends. The CDR3 has 15 residues. CDR3 sequence: CASGLVRPGQDEQFF. The CDR3 coding sequence is TGTGCTAGTGGTTTGGTAAGACCCGGGCAGGATGAGCAGTTCTTC. Variable domain in full (rest from reference TRBV12-5 and TRBJ2-1): DARVTQTPRHKVTEMGQEVTMRCQPILGHNTVFWYRQTMMQGLELLAYFRNRAPLDDSGMPKDRFSAEMPDATLATLKIQPSEPRDSAVYFCASGLVRPGQDEQFFGPGTRLTVL.

This chain links TRBV4-3 with TRBJ1-4, with D tentatively TRBD1 (5 bases). V gave up 0 bases and J gave up 7 bases, with 18 bases separating them. The CDR3 is made up of 17 amino acids. Germline CDR1 and CDR2: LGHNA and YSLEER. CDR3: CASSQDWAGSVGEKLFF. CDR3 nucleotides: TGCGCCAGCAGCCAAGATTGGGCAGGGAGTGTGGGTGAAAAACTGTTTTTT.

The J gene is TRBJ1-2, the V gene TRBV7-2; D remains unclear. This CDR3 has 18 residues. Trimming removed 0 bases at V and 4 bases at J, with 21 bases between. Germline CDR1 and CDR2: SGHTA and FQGNSA. The CDR3 DNA sequence: TGTGCCAGCAGCTTAGCGGCACGCCTCGTCCGAGGGTCCTATGGCTACACCTTC. This encodes CASSLAARLVRGSYGYTF.